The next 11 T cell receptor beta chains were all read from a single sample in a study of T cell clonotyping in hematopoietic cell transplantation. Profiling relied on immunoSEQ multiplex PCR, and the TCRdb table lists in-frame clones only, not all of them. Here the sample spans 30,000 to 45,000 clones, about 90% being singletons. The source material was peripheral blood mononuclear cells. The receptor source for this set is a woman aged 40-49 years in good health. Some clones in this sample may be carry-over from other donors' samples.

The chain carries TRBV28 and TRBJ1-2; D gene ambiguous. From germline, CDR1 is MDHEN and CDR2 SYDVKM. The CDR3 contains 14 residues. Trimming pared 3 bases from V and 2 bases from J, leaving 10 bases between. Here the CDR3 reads CASSFNDPNYGYTF. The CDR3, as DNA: TGTGCCAGCAGTTTTAACGACCCAAACTATGGCTACACCTTC.

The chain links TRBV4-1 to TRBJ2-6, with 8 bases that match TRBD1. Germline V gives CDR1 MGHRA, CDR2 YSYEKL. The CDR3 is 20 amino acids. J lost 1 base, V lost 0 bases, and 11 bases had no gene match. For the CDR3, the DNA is TGCGCCAGCAGCCAAGATAGGGCGGCACAGGGGGTTTCTGGGGCCAACGTCCTGACTTTC. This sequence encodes CASSQDRAAQGVSGANVLTF.

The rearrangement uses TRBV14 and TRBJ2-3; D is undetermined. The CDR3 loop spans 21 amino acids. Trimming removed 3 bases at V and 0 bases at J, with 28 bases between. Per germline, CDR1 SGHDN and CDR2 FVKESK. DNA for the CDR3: TGTGCCAGCAGCCACCTGGACCGGGTCGAGAATCTAGACACTAGCACAGATACGCAGTATTTT. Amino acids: CASSHLDRVENLDTSTDTQYF.

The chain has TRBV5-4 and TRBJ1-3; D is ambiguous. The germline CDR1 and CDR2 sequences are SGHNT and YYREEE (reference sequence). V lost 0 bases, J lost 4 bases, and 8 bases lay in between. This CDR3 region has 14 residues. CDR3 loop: CASSLDPGGNTIYF. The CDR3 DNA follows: TGTGCCAGCAGCTTGGACCCGGGAGGAAACACCATATATTTT. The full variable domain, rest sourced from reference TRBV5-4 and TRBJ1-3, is ETGVTQSPTHLIKTRGQQVTLRCSSQSGHNTVSWYQQALGQGPQFIFQYYREEENGRGNFPPRFSGLQFPNYSSELNVNALELDDSALYLCASSLDPGGNTIYFGEGSWLTVV.

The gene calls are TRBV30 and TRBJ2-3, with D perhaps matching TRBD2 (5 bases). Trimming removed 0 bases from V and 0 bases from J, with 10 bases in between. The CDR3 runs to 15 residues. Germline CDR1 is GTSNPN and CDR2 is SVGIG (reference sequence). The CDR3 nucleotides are TGTGCCTGGAGTGTACCGGGGAGTAGCACAGATACGCAGTATTTT. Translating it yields CAWSVPGSSTDTQYF.

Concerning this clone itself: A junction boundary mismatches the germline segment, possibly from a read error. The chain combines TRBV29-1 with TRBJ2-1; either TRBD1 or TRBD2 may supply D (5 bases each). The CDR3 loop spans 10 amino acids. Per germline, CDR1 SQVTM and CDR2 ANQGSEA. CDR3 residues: CSALLGVLVF. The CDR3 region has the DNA TGCAGCGCCCTATTGGGGGTGTTGGTCTTC.

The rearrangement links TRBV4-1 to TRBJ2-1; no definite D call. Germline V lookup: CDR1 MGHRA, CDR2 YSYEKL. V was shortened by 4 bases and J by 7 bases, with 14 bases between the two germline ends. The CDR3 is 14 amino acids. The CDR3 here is CASSPHASDNEQFF. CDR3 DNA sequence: TGCGCCAGCAGCCCCCACGCCTCGGATAATGAGCAGTTCTTC.

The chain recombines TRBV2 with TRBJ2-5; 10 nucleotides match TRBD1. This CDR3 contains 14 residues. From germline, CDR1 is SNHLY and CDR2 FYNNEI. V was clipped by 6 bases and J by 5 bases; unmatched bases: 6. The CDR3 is CASRSTGGSETQYF. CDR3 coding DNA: TGTGCCAGCAGATCGACAGGGGGCAGTGAGACCCAGTACTTC. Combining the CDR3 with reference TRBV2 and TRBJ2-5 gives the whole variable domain EPEVTQTPSHQVTQMGQEVILRCVPISNHLYFYWYRQILGQKVEFLVSFYNNEISEKSEIFDDQFSVERPDGSNFTLKIRSTKLEDSAMYFCASRSTGGSETQYFGPGTRLLVL.

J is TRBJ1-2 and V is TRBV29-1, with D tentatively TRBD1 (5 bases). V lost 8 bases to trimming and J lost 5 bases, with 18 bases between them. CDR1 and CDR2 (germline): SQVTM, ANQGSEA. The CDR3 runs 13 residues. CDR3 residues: CSFSGQATYGYTF. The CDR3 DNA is TGCAGCTTTTCAGGGCAGGCCACTTATGGCTACACCTTC.

CDR3 bases: TGTGCCAGCACCGTAGGAGTTGAGCAGTTCTTC. Encoded protein: CASTVGVEQFF. V usage is TRBV2 and J usage is TRBJ2-1; D is uncertain. The CDR3 loop spans 11 amino acids. Germline V CDR1 and CDR2: SNHLY, FYNNEI. Trimming shortened V by 7 bases and J by 9 bases, and 10 bases separated the two germline ends. Combining the CDR3 with reference TRBV2 and TRBJ2-1 gives the whole variable domain EPEVTQTPSHQVTQMGQEVILRCVPISNHLYFYWYRQILGQKVEFLVSFYNNEISEKSEIFDDQFSVERPDGSNFTLKIRSTKLEDSAMYFCASTVGVEQFFGPGTRLTVL.

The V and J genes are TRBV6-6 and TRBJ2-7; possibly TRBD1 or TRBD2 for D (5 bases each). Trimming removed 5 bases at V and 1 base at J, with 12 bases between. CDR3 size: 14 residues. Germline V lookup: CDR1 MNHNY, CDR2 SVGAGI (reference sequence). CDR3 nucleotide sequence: TGTGCCAGCAGTCAGCTGGGACGGTCCTACGAGCAGTACTTC. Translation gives CASSQLGRSYEQYF.